This TCR beta chain was retrieved from a study of shared clonotypes between healthy human individuals. Notes on the study in general: It was the non-shared clonotypes that had lower generation probabilities than clonotypes shared by all four donors.

As defined, naive CD8 cells were CD45RO-negative and positively selected for CCR7, with terminally differentiated effector memory CD45RA+ cells excluded. V lost 5 bases to trimming and J lost 3 bases, with 13 bases between them. The CDR3 loop spans 14 amino acids. Looked up from germline, CDR1 is MNHEY and CDR2 is SMNVEV (reference sequence). Each subset's genomic DNA was shared equally among a number of immunoSEQ plates. Assay used: immunoSEQ multiplex PCR; TCRdb lists only in-frame clones, some missing. The top ten clones hold under 2% of a sample with about 2.2 million clones, 85% to 95% of them seen once. As concerns this clone: The target antigen is unknown.

The sample was naive CD8+ T cells from PBMCs. The clonotype was recovered from a man in his late teens or twenties in good health. Some clones in this sample may be carry-over from other donors' samples. This sequence joins TRBV27 and TRBJ1-2; weak D call: TRBD1 (5 bases). The CDR3 DNA reads as TGTGCCAGCAGTCGGGCGGGGGAGTACTATGGCTACACCTTC. Amino acids: CASSRAGEYYGYTF.